The 2 T cell receptor beta chains below all came from one sample that was sequenced in a study of cytomegalovirus exposure and HLA in healthy donors. It was with 60 Vbeta and 13 Jbeta primers that the PCR ran. The table came from immunoSEQ multiplex PCR; TCRdb's copy has only in-frame clones and leaves some out. This repertoire includes 100,000 to 150,000 clones. Input material: PBMCs. Every receptor here comes from a woman in her 40s in good health and CMV-seropositive.

V is TRBV5-4 and J is TRBJ2-3; TRBD2 agrees at 16 bases. The trim removed 3 bases at V and 2 bases at J, leaving 6 bases unmatched. The length of the CDR3 is 18 residues. The germline CDR1 and CDR2 sequences are SGHNT and YYREEE (reference sequence). This CDR3 is CASSSGLAGGTHTDTQYF. The DNA for the CDR3 is TGTGCCAGCAGCTCGGGACTAGCGGGAGGGACTCACACAGATACGCAGTATTTT.

The chain combines TRBV9 with TRBJ2-7, with 8 bases identical to TRBD2. The CDR3 spans 14 residues. Germline-derived CDR1 and CDR2 are SGDLS and YYNGEE. Unmatched junction bases numbered 4, after V lost 1 base and J lost 4 bases. CDR3 nucleotide sequence: TGTGCCAGCAGCGTAACTAGCGGAAATTACGAGCAGTACTTC. This sequence encodes CASSVTSGNYEQYF.